This T cell receptor beta chain was documented in a study of CXCR3-negative and CXCR3-positive naive CD8 T cells. This CDR3 contains 15 residues. Germline loops: CDR1 MRHNA, CDR2 SNTAGT. Points on this clonotype: Its antigen is still unknown.

General study results and limits: Diversity proved comparably high across both naive subsets and much lower in memory CD8+ cells.

With UMI labels, 5' RACE was used to prepare the TRB cDNA libraries. TCRdb re-analyzed the 5' RACE reads; it lists each CDR3 protein once, without DNA. This sample's table has tens of thousands of distinct CDR3 sequences. This chain connects TRBV6-4 to TRBJ2-3; the TCRdb call, TRBD2, lacks DNA for checking. This TCR derives from a human donor in good health. Some clones in this sample may be carry-over from other donors' samples. The sequenced sample consisted of naive CXCR3- CD8+ T cells from blood. The subset is: CD45RO-CCR7+CD27+CD95- naive CD8+ T cells lacking CXCR3 (TNR3-). The CDR3 sequence: CASSDSSGGADTQYF.